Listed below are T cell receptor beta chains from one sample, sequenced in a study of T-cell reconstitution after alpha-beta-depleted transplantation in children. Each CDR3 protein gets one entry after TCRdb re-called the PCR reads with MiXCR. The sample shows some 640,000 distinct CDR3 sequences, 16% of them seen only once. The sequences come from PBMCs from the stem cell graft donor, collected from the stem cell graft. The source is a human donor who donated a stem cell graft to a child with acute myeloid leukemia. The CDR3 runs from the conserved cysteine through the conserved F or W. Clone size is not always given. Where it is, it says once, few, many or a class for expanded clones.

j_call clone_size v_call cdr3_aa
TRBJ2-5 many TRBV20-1 CSASEELETQYF
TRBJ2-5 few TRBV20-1 CSARRGAGETQYF
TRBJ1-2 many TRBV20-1 CSARDGQGYTF
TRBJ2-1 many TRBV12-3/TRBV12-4 CASSPPTSGGPNEQFF
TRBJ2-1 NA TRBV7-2 CASSRSSGGSYNEQFF
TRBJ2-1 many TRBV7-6 CASSLYGDRGGEQFF
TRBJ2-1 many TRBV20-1 CSEIPSGGAGEQFF
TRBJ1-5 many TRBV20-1 CSAQDRLGIYSNQPQHF
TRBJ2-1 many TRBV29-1 CSVEDKGPRSYNEQFF
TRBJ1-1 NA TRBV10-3 CAIRGDRDEAFF
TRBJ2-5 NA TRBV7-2 CASSLAASGFRGQQTQYF
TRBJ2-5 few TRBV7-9 CASSLASAAKETQYF
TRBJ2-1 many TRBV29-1 CSVEGRGPATNEQFF
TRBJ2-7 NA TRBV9 CASSVAPSSYEQYF
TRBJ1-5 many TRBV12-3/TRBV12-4 CASSADNQPQHF
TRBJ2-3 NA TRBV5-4 CASSLRLAGATDTQYF
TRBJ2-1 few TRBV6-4 CASSDEFYNEQFF
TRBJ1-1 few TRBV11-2 CASSPQGALGTEAFF